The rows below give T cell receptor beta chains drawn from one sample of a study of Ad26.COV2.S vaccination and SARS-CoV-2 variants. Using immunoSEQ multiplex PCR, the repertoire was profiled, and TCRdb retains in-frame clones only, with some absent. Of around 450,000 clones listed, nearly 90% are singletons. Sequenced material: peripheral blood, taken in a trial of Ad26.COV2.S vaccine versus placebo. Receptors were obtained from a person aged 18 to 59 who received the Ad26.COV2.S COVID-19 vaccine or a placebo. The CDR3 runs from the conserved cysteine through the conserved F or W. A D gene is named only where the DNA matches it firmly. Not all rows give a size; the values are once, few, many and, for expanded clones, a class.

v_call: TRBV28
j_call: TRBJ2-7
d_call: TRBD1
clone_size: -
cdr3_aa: CASSPLGQGERYEQYF
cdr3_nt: TGTGCCAGCTCTCCACTAGGACAGGGAGAAAGGTACGAGCAGTACTTC

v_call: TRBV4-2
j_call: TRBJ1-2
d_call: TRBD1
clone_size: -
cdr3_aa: CASSQEIDRGRYGYTF
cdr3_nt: TGTGCCAGCAGCCAAGAAATTGACAGGGGGAGGTATGGCTACACCTTC

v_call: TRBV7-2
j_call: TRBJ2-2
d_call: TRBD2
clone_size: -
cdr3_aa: CASSLRTSGRGTGELFF
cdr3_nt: TGTGCCAGCAGCCTCCGGACTAGCGGGAGAGGAACCGGGGAGCTGTTTTTT

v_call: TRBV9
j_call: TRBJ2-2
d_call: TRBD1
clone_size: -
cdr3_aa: CASSPRDRDIGELFF
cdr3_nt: TGTGCCAGCAGCCCCCGGGACAGGGACATTGGGGAGCTGTTTTTT

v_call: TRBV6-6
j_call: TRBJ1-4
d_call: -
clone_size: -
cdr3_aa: CASRGVIGEKLFF
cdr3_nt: TGTGCCAGCCGAGGGGTGATAGGTGAAAAACTGTTTTTT

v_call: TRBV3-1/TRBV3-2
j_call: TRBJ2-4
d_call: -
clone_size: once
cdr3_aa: CASSYTQGAENIQYF
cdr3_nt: TGTGCCAGCAGTTATACGCAGGGTGCCGAAAACATTCAGTACTTC

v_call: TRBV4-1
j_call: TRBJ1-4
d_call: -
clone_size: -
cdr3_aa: CASSQWQKEKLFF
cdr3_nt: TGCGCCAGCAGCCAGTGGCAGAAGGAAAAACTGTTTTTT

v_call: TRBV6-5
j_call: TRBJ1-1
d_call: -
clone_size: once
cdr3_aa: CASSYGGIEAFF
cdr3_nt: TGTGCCAGCAGTTATGGGGGGATTGAAGCTTTCTTT

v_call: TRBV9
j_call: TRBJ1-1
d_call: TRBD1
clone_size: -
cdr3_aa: CASSAGIRTGKDAFF
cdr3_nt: TGTGCCAGCAGCGCGGGAATACGGACAGGGAAGGATGCTTTCTTT

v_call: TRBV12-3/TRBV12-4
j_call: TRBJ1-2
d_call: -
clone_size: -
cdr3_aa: CASRKRVDGYTF
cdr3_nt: TGTGCCAGCAGAAAGAGGGTGGATGGCTACACCTTC